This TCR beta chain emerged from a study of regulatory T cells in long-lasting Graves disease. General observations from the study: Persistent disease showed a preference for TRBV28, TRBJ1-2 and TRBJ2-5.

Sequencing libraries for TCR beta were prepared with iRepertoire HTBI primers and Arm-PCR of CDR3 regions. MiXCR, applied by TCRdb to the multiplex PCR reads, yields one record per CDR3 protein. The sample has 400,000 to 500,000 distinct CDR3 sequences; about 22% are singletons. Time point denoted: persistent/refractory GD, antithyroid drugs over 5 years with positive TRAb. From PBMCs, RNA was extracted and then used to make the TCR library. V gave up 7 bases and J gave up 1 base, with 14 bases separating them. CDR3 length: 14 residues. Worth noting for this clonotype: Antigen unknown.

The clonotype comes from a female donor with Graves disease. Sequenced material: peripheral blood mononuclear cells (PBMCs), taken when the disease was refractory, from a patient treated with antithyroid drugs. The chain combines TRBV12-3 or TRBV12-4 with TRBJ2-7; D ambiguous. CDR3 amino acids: CASTLDGESYEQYF. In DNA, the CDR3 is TGTGCCAGCACCTTAGACGGAGAATCCTACGAGCAGTACTTC.